This is a list of T cell receptor beta chains from one sample in a study of identical twins. MiXCR, applied by TCRdb to the 5' RACE reads, yields one record per CDR3 protein. The table has fewer than 900,000 distinct CDR3 sequences, about 20% seen once; the top ten hold around 4.5%. These data are also associated with another study on T cells expressing NK-cell markers.

Sequences were obtained from PBMCs. The receptors shown here come from a woman between 18 and 30 years old in good health. CDR3s include the opening cysteine and the closing phenylalanine or tryptophan. The D gene is left open where the match is weak. Not every row has a clone size; where given, it reads once, few, many or a size class.

few	.	TRBV5-1	TRBJ2-4	14	CASSLVEGSHIQYF	TGCGCCAGCAGCTTGGTGGAAGGGAGTCACATTCAGTACTTC
.	.	TRBV3-1	TRBJ2-3	15	CASRLTSALSDTQYF	TGTGCCAGCAGACTAACTAGTGCGCTCAGCGATACGCAGTATTTT
few	.	TRBV18	TRBJ2-1	15	CASSPSASSYNEQFF	TGTGCCAGCAGCCCTAGCGCCAGCTCCTACAATGAGCAGTTCTTC
many	.	TRBV5-1	TRBJ2-1	19	CASGRGASGSLPPYNEQFF	TGCGCCAGCGGCAGGGGGGCTAGCGGGTCCTTACCCCCCTACAATGAGCAGTTCTTC
few	.	TRBV20-1	TRBJ2-2	13	CSARKPEETELFF	TGCAGTGCTAGAAAGCCCGAGGAGACGGAGCTGTTTTTT
few	TRBD1	TRBV12-3/TRBV12-4	TRBJ2-5	14	CASRGQGYEETQYF	TGTGCCAGCAGGGGACAGGGTTATGAGGAGACCCAGTACTTC
many	.	TRBV7-2	TRBJ2-2	15	CASSLIPTNTGELFF	TGTGCCAGCAGCTTAATACCTACGAACACCGGGGAGCTGTTTTTT
few	.	TRBV4-3	TRBJ2-1	13	CASSQRTGNEQFF	TGCGCCAGCAGCCAAAGGACGGGAAATGAGCAGTTCTTC
.	TRBD2	TRBV2	TRBJ2-3	16	CARARISGSGTDTQYF	TGTGCCAGAGCTAGAATTAGCGGGAGTGGCACAGATACGCAGTATTTT
.	.	TRBV20-1	TRBJ1-5	15	CSARTAGTPERFQHF	TGCAGTGCTAGAACGGCCGGGACACCGGAGCGTTTCCAGCATTTT
.	TRBD2	TRBV6-2/TRBV6-3	TRBJ2-7	15	CASSYEASGSSEQYF	TGTGCCAGCAGTTATGAGGCTAGCGGGAGTTCCGAGCAGTACTTC
.	.	TRBV29-1	TRBJ2-1	13	CSGRGASPLSQFF	TGCAGCGGGAGGGGGGCTAGCCCTCTATCGCAGTTCTTC
few	.	TRBV12-3/TRBV12-4	TRBJ2-7	17	CASSLTPAIGRSYEQYF	TGTGCCAGCAGTCTAACGCCGGCCATAGGAAGGTCCTACGAGCAGTACTTC
.	.	TRBV20-1	TRBJ1-1	13	CSATPTGRTEAFF	TGCAGTGCCACCCCCACAGGGAGGACTGAAGCTTTCTTT
.	.	TRBV5-4	TRBJ2-1	15	CASSLWQGSGNEQFF	TGTGCCAGCAGCTTGTGGCAGGGGTCGGGCAATGAGCAGTTCTTC
.	.	TRBV12-3/TRBV12-4	TRBJ1-2	13	CASSGGWGYGYTF	TGTGCCAGCAGTGGGGGCTGGGGCTATGGCTACACCTTC